This T cell receptor (beta chain) came from a study of vaccination effects on CD4 cells after COVID-19. Before sequencing, viral peptide pools were used by the ViraFEST assay to expand antigen-specific CD4+ T cells. Cultured cells yielded isolated CD4+ T cells after 10 to 11 days. The study found no prior SARS-CoV-2 infection in the vaccine recipients, who tested negative for nucleocapsid antibodies. Here immunoSEQ multiplex PCR was the method, and the copy in TCRdb shows in-frame clones only, minus some. The sample holds tens of thousands of clones; 60% to 80% are singletons and the top ten take roughly 1.9%. On this clone: Its antigen is not identified.

The sample in question was CD4+ T cells from PBMCs cultured with HCoV-229E spike peptides, obtained before COVID-19 vaccination. This receptor was identified in a human donor who received a COVID-19 vaccine.

CDR3 sequence: CAWSGQGNQPQHF. The CDR3 bases are TGTGCCTGGAGTGGACAGGGTAATCAGCCCCAGCATTTT. The chain recombines TRBV30 with TRBJ1-5; TRBD1 matches at 7 bases. After removal of 1 base from V and 4 bases from J, the junction contained 1 base not matched to a gene. The CDR3 covers 13 residues. In germline, CDR1 is GTSNPN, CDR2 SVGIG (reference sequence).